These 26 T cell receptor beta chains came from one sample sequenced in a study of naive and memory T cell subsets. Four PCR rounds used nested alpha and beta constant region primers plus the SP2 primer. TCRdb re-called the 5' RACE reads through MiXCR, storing one row per CDR3 protein. The table has roughly 62,000 distinct CDR3 sequences, approximately 8% seen once. An oligonucleotide containing a UMI was ligated to the 3' end of TCR cDNA. The receptors shown here come from a female donor in good health.

This chain links TRBV28 with TRBJ1-1; D is undetermined. Germline CDR1 and CDR2: MDHEN and SYDVKM. The CDR3 runs 12 residues. With 6 bases removed from V and 0 bases from J, the gap between germline ends came to 5 bases. The CDR3 spells CASRTMNTEAFF. CDR3 nucleotides: TGTGCCAGCAGAACCATGAACACTGAAGCTTTCTTT.

This clonotype turned up a few times. V is TRBV29-1 and J is TRBJ2-3; D might be TRBD1 (6 bases). The CDR3 sequence is 12 residues long. Germline V gene lookup returns CDR1 SQVTM and CDR2 ANQGSEA. V gave up 5 bases and J gave up 7 bases, with 13 bases separating them. CDR3 nucleotides: TGCAGCGTTCAAGGGGGAGCCAATACGCAGTATTTT. It is translated as CSVQGGANTQYF.

The chain carries TRBV27 and TRBJ2-1; D perhaps matches TRBD2 (6 bases). The V gene lost 3 bases and the J gene lost 4 bases, with 19 bases spanning the gap. CDR1 and CDR2 from the germline V gene are MNHEY and SMNVEV (reference sequence). The CDR3 loop spans 17 amino acids. The CDR3 region is CASSLVGGPSRYNEQFF. In DNA, the CDR3 is TGTGCCAGCAGTTTGGTGGGAGGCCCTAGTCGGTACAATGAGCAGTTCTTC.

A few counts support this clonotype. The V and J genes are TRBV20-1 and TRBJ2-7; 12 bases match TRBD2. Germline V gene data show CDR1 as DFQATT and CDR2 as SNEGSKA (reference sequence). The CDR3 has 13 amino acids. V lost 3 bases, J lost 4 bases, and 1 base stayed unmatched. The CDR3 protein is CSARGTSGYEQYF. The CDR3 coding sequence is TGCAGTGCTAGGGGGACTAGCGGGTACGAGCAGTACTTC.

J is TRBJ1-6 and V is TRBV11-3, with TRBD1 identical over 10 bases. CDR1 is SGHNT, CDR2 YENEEA, per germline. The CDR3 has 17 residues. After removal of 5 bases from V and 19 bases from J, the junction contained 23 bases not matched to a gene. The CDR3 DNA reads TGTGCCAGCAGCCCTTCTAGTGGTGGGACAGGGGCCAGACTGGTGCACTTT. Amino acid sequence: CASSPSSGGTGARLVHF.

This clonotype was seen a few times. J is TRBJ2-7 and V is TRBV5-6; 7 bases line up with TRBD1. The CDR3 extends over 13 amino acids. Unmatched junction bases numbered 6, after V lost 5 bases and J lost 4 bases. Germline CDR1 is SGHDT and CDR2 is YYEEEE. The CDR3 coding sequence is TGTGCCAGCAGTACGGGACAGACATACGAGCAGTACTTC. Its protein is CASSTGQTYEQYF.

This clonotype was counted many times. The chain couples TRBV15 to TRBJ2-2; D might be TRBD1 (6 bases). Trimming removed 3 bases from V and 6 bases from J, with 8 bases in between. Germline-derived CDR1 and CDR2 are LNHNV and YYDKDF (reference sequence). The CDR3 loop spans 13 amino acids. CDR3 region: CATSSRTAGELFF. Here the CDR3 DNA reads TGTGCCACCAGCAGTAGGACAGCCGGGGAGCTGTTTTTT. Variable domain in full (rest from reference TRBV15 and TRBJ2-2): DAMVIQNPRYQVTQFGKPVTLSCSQTLNHNVMYWYQQKSSQAPKLLFHYYDKDFNNEADTPDNFQSRRPNTSFCFLDIRSPGLGDTAMYLCATSSRTAGELFFGEGSRLTVL.

The genes are TRBV3-1 and TRBJ2-1; 14 bases are a match to TRBD2. Germline V lookup: CDR1 LGHDT, CDR2 YNNKEL (reference sequence). Losses at the gene ends were 4 bases for V and 9 bases for J; bases not matched to a gene: 8. The CDR3 runs 16 residues. CDR3 loop: CASSRGLAGATSEQFF. The CDR3 DNA sequence: TGTGCCAGCAGCCGGGGACTAGCGGGAGCGACTAGTGAGCAGTTCTTC.

In this sample, this clonotype turned up a few times. The chain uses TRBV12-3 or TRBV12-4 and TRBJ2-1, with 9 bases lining up with TRBD2. The CDR3 is made up of 15 amino acids. Trimming took 3 bases from V and 5 from J; bases not matched to a gene: 5. Here the CDR3 reads CASSLGGGVHNEQFF. CDR3 sequence (DNA): TGTGCCAGCAGTTTGGGCGGGGGGGTCCACAATGAGCAGTTCTTC.

The V gene is TRBV3-1, the J gene TRBJ1-5; D is unresolved. V dropped 1 base and J dropped 7 bases, with 11 bases sitting between them. The CDR3 has 14 amino acids. Germline CDR1 is LGHDT and CDR2 is YNNKEL (reference sequence). For the CDR3, the DNA is TGTGCCAGCAGCCAAGGTAATTCCGGACAGCCCCAGCATTTT. Its translation is CASSQGNSGQPQHF.

This clonotype was found many times. V is TRBV11-2 and J is TRBJ1-1, with D tentatively TRBD1 (5 bases). Looked up from germline, CDR1 is SGHAT and CDR2 is FQNNGV. Trimming stripped 3 bases from V and 6 bases from J, with 11 bases between. This CDR3 spans 13 amino acids. The CDR3: CASSFGGSPEAFF. As DNA, the CDR3 is TGTGCCAGCAGCTTCGGGGGGTCTCCTGAAGCTTTCTTT.

CDR3 region: CASTPPGLGTDTQYF. The CDR3 DNA reads TGTGCCAGCACCCCGCCGGGACTGGGCACAGATACGCAGTATTTT. The chain has TRBV5-4 and TRBJ2-3; the D gene is possibly TRBD2 (6 bases). The V gene's germline CDR1 is SGHNT and CDR2 YYREEE (reference sequence). V was pared by 6 bases and J by 1 base, with 15 bases between. This CDR3 spans 15 amino acids.

The chain recombines TRBV30 with TRBJ1-5; D may be TRBD1 (5 bases). Trimming pared 3 bases from V and 4 bases from J, leaving 13 bases between. The CDR3 loop spans 14 amino acids. Germline lookup yields CDR1 GTSNPN and CDR2 SVGIG (reference sequence). CDR3 sequence: CAWSGLEGNQPQHF. Written as DNA, the CDR3 is TGTGCCTGGAGCGGTCTGGAGGGGAATCAGCCCCAGCATTTT.

This clonotype was observed at least ten times. The rearrangement joins TRBV14 to TRBJ1-2, with D possibly matching TRBD1 (5 bases). Germline V gene lookup returns CDR1 SGHDN and CDR2 FVKESK. This CDR3 is 15 amino acids long. Trimming shortened V by 4 bases and J by 7 bases, and 19 bases separated the two germline ends. The CDR3 DNA reads as TGTGCCAGCAGCCCCCGGGGGATCGGTGGAGGTGGCTACACCTTC. Translating gives CASSPRGIGGGGYTF.

Many counts were recorded for this clonotype. V usage is TRBV6-5 and J usage is TRBJ2-7; TRBD2 matches 9 bases. The CDR3 runs to 15 residues. V trimming: 4 bases; J trimming: 1 base; junction bases outside the gene matches: 5. Germline lookup yields CDR1 MNHEY and CDR2 SVGAGI. The CDR3 here is CASSSPSGKSYEQYF. The CDR3 DNA reads TGTGCCAGCAGTTCACCTAGCGGGAAGTCCTACGAGCAGTACTTC.

This clonotype was seen ten or more times. Here the CDR3 DNA reads TGTGCCACCAGCAGAGATCCTCCCGAACAGAACTATGGCTACACCTTC. Protein product: CATSRDPPEQNYGYTF. The chain recombines TRBV15 with TRBJ1-2, with D uncertain. This CDR3 is built from 16 residues. From germline, CDR1 is LNHNV and CDR2 YYDKDF (reference sequence). V lost 0 bases, J lost 2 bases, and 13 bases lay in between.

This clonotype was found a few times. The junction differs from germline at one of its ends, possibly a read error. The rearrangement joins TRBV7-8 to TRBJ1-1, with unresolved D. The germline CDR1 and CDR2 sequences are SGHVS and FQNEAQ. This CDR3 comprises 14 residues. CDR3 sequence (DNA): TGTGCCACCAGCTTAGTAGGGCGGAACACTGAAGCTTTCTTT. The encoded protein is CATSLVGRNTEAFF.

This clonotype was seen repeatedly, ten times or more. The rearrangement joins TRBV5-5 to TRBJ1-5; D gene ambiguous. The germline V and J ends were trimmed by 0 bases and 4 bases, with 17 bases remaining between them. Germline lookup yields CDR1 SGHKS and CDR2 YYEKEE (reference sequence). The CDR3 loop spans 17 amino acids. The CDR3 DNA reads TGTGCCAGCAGCTTGGCCGGATCGGCAGGACCTAATCAGCCCCAGCATTTT. It encodes CASSLAGSAGPNQPQHF.

The sample holds a few counts of this clonotype. The V gene is TRBV6-1, the J gene TRBJ1-2, with 7 positions matching TRBD1. CDR1 is MNHNS and CDR2 is SASEGT in the germline V gene. The CDR3 covers 15 residues. V gave up 4 bases and J gave up 0 bases; unmatched junction bases: 5. The CDR3 DNA sequence: TGTGCCAGCAGTGCCCCCGACAGGGCTAACTATGGCTACACCTTC. Residues: CASSAPDRANYGYTF.

This chain uses TRBV7-9 with TRBJ2-1; tentatively, D is TRBD1 or TRBD2 (6 bases each). The CDR3 consists of 15 residues. V was trimmed by 7 bases and J by 0 bases, leaving 13 bases between them. Germline CDR1 and CDR2: SEHNR and FQNEAQ (reference sequence). The CDR3 loop is CASTQGGSSYNEQFF. CDR3 nucleotides: TGTGCCAGCACCCAAGGGGGGAGCTCCTACAATGAGCAGTTCTTC.

The V and J genes are TRBV19 and TRBJ2-1, with D maybe TRBD1 (6 bases). V was clipped by 7 bases and J by 0 bases, with 13 bases between them. Germline loops: CDR1 LNHDA, CDR2 SQIVND (reference sequence). The CDR3 loop spans 15 amino acids. CDR3 nucleotide sequence: TGTGCCAGTACCAGTCGACAGGTCTCCTACAATGAGCAGTTCTTC. Its translation is CASTSRQVSYNEQFF.

The sample holds a few counts of this clonotype. V usage is TRBV10-3 and J usage is TRBJ2-3; TRBD1 aligns across 7 bases. The length of the CDR3 is 15 residues. CDR1 is ENHRY and CDR2 is SYGVKD in the germline V gene. Unmatched junction bases numbered 8, after V lost 8 bases and J lost 0 bases. In DNA, the CDR3 is TGTGCCATCGGTATGGGACAGCCTAGCACAGATACGCAGTATTTT. Protein sequence: CAIGMGQPSTDTQYF.

This clonotype was found many times. V gene TRBV12-3 or TRBV12-4 combines with J gene TRBJ2-5; D perhaps matches TRBD2 (6 bases). V was pared by 3 bases and J by 4 bases, with 9 bases between. CDR3 size: 13 residues. CDR3 nucleotides: TGTGCCAGCAGTTTGGGCGGGGCAGAGACCCAGTACTTC. This encodes CASSLGGAETQYF.

This clonotype has more than one count but fewer than ten. The CDR3 sequence is CASKARSGTPYEQYF. The CDR3 DNA reads TGTGCCAGTAAGGCCAGATCCGGGACTCCCTACGAGCAGTACTTC. The chain employs TRBV19 and TRBJ2-7; D is perhaps TRBD2 (6 bases). Germline lookup yields CDR1 LNHDA and CDR2 SQIVND (reference sequence). The V end lost 7 bases, the J end lost 2 bases, and 18 bases lay between the germline ends. The CDR3 is made up of 15 amino acids.

This clonotype came up many times. The V gene is TRBV3-1, the J gene TRBJ2-3; TRBD2 aligns across 13 bases. Losses at the gene ends were 4 bases for V and 2 bases for J; bases not matched to a gene: 3. The CDR3 has 16 residues. The germline V gene encodes CDR1 LGHDT and CDR2 YNNKEL (reference sequence). Here the CDR3 DNA reads TGTGCCAGCAGCCTGGGACTAGCGGGATACACAGATACGCAGTATTTT. Translated: CASSLGLAGYTDTQYF.

The genes are TRBV5-4 and TRBJ2-2; D gene uncertain. V lost 1 base and J 1 base, leaving 5 bases between the germline ends. The CDR3 has 14 amino acids. Germline assignment: CDR1 SGHNT and CDR2 YYREEE (reference sequence). DNA of the CDR3: TGTGCCAGCAGCTTGCGACTGAACACCGGGGAGCTGTTTTTT. Its protein product is CASSLRLNTGELFF. The whole variable domain, filled in from reference TRBV5-4 and TRBJ2-2, reads ETGVTQSPTHLIKTRGQQVTLRCSSQSGHNTVSWYQQALGQGPQFIFQYYREEENGRGNFPPRFSGLQFPNYSSELNVNALELDDSALYLCASSLRLNTGELFFGEGSRLTVL.